The rows below give T cell receptor beta chains drawn from one sample of a study of early T cells in non-severe SARS-CoV-2 infection. TCRdb passed the 5' RACE reads through MiXCR, listing each CDR3 protein once. The sample includes around 37,000 distinct CDR3 sequences, about 10% of them seen just once. Sequencing was carried out using whole blood. The receptors shown here come from an adult who was a healthcare worker with PCR-confirmed SARS-CoV-2 infection or an uninfected control (not recorded which). Both conserved end residues are part of each CDR3.

CDR3,J,V
CASSYIQPSSYNEQFF,TRBJ2-1,TRBV7-9
CASSPDPASYGYTF,TRBJ1-2,TRBV12-3/TRBV12-4
CASSYGSDTNTGELFF,TRBJ2-2,TRBV6-2/TRBV6-3
CASIPSGVLRSGVNVLTF,TRBJ2-6,TRBV6-2/TRBV6-3
CASSSQGSTQHF,TRBJ1-5,TRBV27
CASSPHLGGAGELFF,TRBJ2-2,TRBV7-9
CASSLKRGGADTQYF,TRBJ2-3,TRBV7-3
CASSSPRAIEETQYF,TRBJ2-5,TRBV7-2
CASSTAGQGLYEQYF,TRBJ2-7,TRBV19
CASSLAYQGNYNSPLHF,TRBJ1-6,TRBV6-5
CASSPGLAGGPRNTGELFF,TRBJ2-2,TRBV13
CASSLGQVQETQYF,TRBJ2-5,TRBV5-4
CASSRQGTNSPLHF,TRBJ1-6,TRBV11-1
CASSPGRQETQYF,TRBJ2-5,TRBV18
CASSELAARTGELFF,TRBJ2-2,TRBV25-1
CSARDFRTGDADTQYF,TRBJ2-3,TRBV20-1
CASSPTSEGAESGYTF,TRBJ1-2,TRBV4-3
CASSPRTQETQYF,TRBJ2-5,TRBV6-2/TRBV6-3
CASSLAGGGNTIYF,TRBJ1-3,TRBV7-2
CASSQGTGYRGYTF,TRBJ1-2,TRBV27
CASSGGTGTEAFF,TRBJ1-1,TRBV6-1
CASSQDGRTDQPQHF,TRBJ1-5,TRBV4-2
CASSPFMQSAQHF,TRBJ1-5,TRBV27
CASSPENIYEQYF,TRBJ2-7,TRBV3-1
CASQGIHEQYF,TRBJ2-7,TRBV6-5
CSVAGSSEEDTQYF,TRBJ2-3,TRBV29-1
CASSSQGWIYEQYF,TRBJ2-7,TRBV6-2/TRBV6-3
CATSIGTRETQYF,TRBJ2-5,TRBV24-1
CASSQGQGLGGTDTQYF,TRBJ2-3,TRBV4-1
CASSSSGTGGQETQYF,TRBJ2-5,TRBV6-6
CASSQDIGLQVTGELFF,TRBJ2-2,TRBV4-2
CSASLDTQYF,TRBJ2-3,TRBV20-1
CASRPRVTGANVLTF,TRBJ2-6,TRBV12-3/TRBV12-4
CASSERDRGPYEQYF,TRBJ2-7,TRBV2
CAISDRDTEAFF,TRBJ1-1,TRBV10-3
CASSPGTGGYGYTF,TRBJ1-2,TRBV3-1
CAWSVGRNNEQFF,TRBJ2-1,TRBV30
CASSLSPSRLNEQFF,TRBJ2-1,TRBV5-1
CASRLGGAAGTEAFF,TRBJ1-1,TRBV7-3
CASSYSTDYEQYF,TRBJ2-7,TRBV6-2/TRBV6-3
CASNLNTGELFF,TRBJ2-2,TRBV19
CASSQQATYVEQYF,TRBJ2-7,TRBV7-2
CASSQETEGATDTQYF,TRBJ2-3,TRBV14
CASSEVRVGEKETQYF,TRBJ2-5,TRBV2
CSVSTSYIRGGRRETQYF,TRBJ2-5,TRBV20-1
CATRGSSSYNEQFF,TRBJ2-1,TRBV15
CASSFGESRETQYF,TRBJ2-5,TRBV7-8
CSVGHRGGYEQYF,TRBJ2-7,TRBV29-1
CSADFRGDEQFF,TRBJ2-1,TRBV20-1
CSARDRLSGTEAFF,TRBJ1-1,TRBV20-1
CSAEATGEQFF,TRBJ2-1,TRBV20-1
CAWSVTHTGNTGELFF,TRBJ2-2,TRBV30
CAISSFWGTEAFF,TRBJ1-1,TRBV10-3